The 17 T cell receptor beta chains reported below all come from one sample, sequenced in a study of shared T cell receptors in the human thymus. TCRdb's copy holds only in-frame clones and misses some; the assay was immunoSEQ multiplex PCR. The sample lists hundreds of thousands of clones, 85% to 90% occurring once. These data were likewise used in another study, on human thymus T cells.

Sample: thymocytes. These receptors were taken from a boy younger than two with a congenital heart defect.

The chain couples TRBV4-3 to TRBJ2-7; 8 bases align to TRBD1. V gave up 8 bases and J gave up 10 bases; unmatched junction bases: 16. CDR3 length: 14 amino acids. Germline V gives CDR1 LGHNA, CDR2 YSLEER. The CDR3 DNA reads TGCGCCAGCCCTTTTACAGGGGGGCCTACGATTCAGTACTTC. Translated: CASPFTGGPTIQYF.

V is TRBV25-1 and J is TRBJ2-5; D ambiguous. Between the trimmed V and J ends, which lost 5 bases and 5 bases, there was a span of 9 bases. Germline values: CDR1 MGHDK, CDR2 SYGVNS. The CDR3 spans 12 residues. For the CDR3, the DNA is TGTGCCAGCAGTACCCTCCAGGAGACCCAGTACTTC. Protein sequence: CASSTLQETQYF.

The chain recombines TRBV29-1 with TRBJ1-2; 8 bases align to TRBD1. CDR1 and CDR2 from the germline V gene are SQVTM and ANQGSEA. The CDR3 runs 13 residues. The V gene end was trimmed by 2 bases and the J gene end by 6 bases; junction bases not matched to a gene: 5. The CDR3 reads CSVEPTGEDGYTF. In DNA, the CDR3 is TGCAGCGTTGAACCGACAGGGGAGGATGGCTACACCTTC.

The chain couples TRBV9 to TRBJ2-7; 8 nucleotides line up with TRBD2. V lost 0 bases to trimming and J lost 0 bases; unmatched junction nucleotides: 14. Germline CDR1 SGDLS, CDR2 YYNGEE. The CDR3 sequence is 19 residues long. The DNA of the CDR3 is TGTGCCAGCAGCGTAGGGAGGATGAATAGCGGGAAAAGCTCCTACGAGCAGTACTTC. Protein sequence: CASSVGRMNSGKSSYEQYF.

The CDR3, as DNA: TGTGCCAGCAGTGCTCCCTCCCTGAGAAAGCAAACGAACACCGGGGAGCTGTTTTTT. Translated, it gives CASSAPSLRKQTNTGELFF. The V and J genes are TRBV6-1 and TRBJ2-2; no clear D. Looked up from germline, CDR1 is MNHNS and CDR2 is SASEGT. V lost 4 bases, J lost 0 bases, and 21 bases lay in between. This CDR3 is built from 19 residues.

This clone was seen more than once but under ten times. The chain uses TRBV14 and TRBJ2-5; 16 bases fit TRBD2. The V gene end was trimmed by 4 bases and the J gene end by 6 bases; junction bases not matched to a gene: 8. The CDR3 runs 17 residues. CDR1 is SGHDN and CDR2 is FVKESK in the germline V gene. The CDR3 here is CASSPGTSGRAGKTQYF. DNA of the CDR3: TGTGCCAGCAGCCCAGGGACTAGCGGGAGGGCCGGAAAGACCCAGTACTTC.

This clone was counted a few times. The CDR3 DNA is TGTGCCAGTAGTATAGGGGCGGGCCAATATGGCTACACCTTC. Translated: CASSIGAGQYGYTF. The rearrangement joins TRBV19 to TRBJ1-2; no firm D call. The CDR3 spans 14 residues. Trimming left V 1 base short and J 5 bases short, with 11 bases between. Germline assignment: CDR1 LNHDA and CDR2 SQIVND (reference sequence).

The genes are TRBV28 and TRBJ2-3; no reliable D call. Trimming stripped 8 bases from V and 5 bases from J, with 29 bases between. There are 18 residues in the CDR3. Looked up from germline, CDR1 is MDHEN and CDR2 is SYDVKM. CDR3 loop: CASQPTRVTTLPLDTQYF. The CDR3 nucleotides are TGTGCCAGCCAACCGACCCGGGTCACGACTTTGCCTTTAGATACGCAGTATTTT.

DNA of the CDR3: TGTGCCAGCAGTTCCTTGGCCGCGGGTGACTCCTACGAGCAGTACTTC. This encodes CASSSLAAGDSYEQYF. This sequence joins TRBV27 and TRBJ2-7; weak D call: TRBD2 (5 bases). This CDR3 is 16 amino acids long. V lost 4 bases and J lost 0, with 16 bases in between. Germline values: CDR1 MNHEY, CDR2 SMNVEV (reference sequence).

The sample holds one count of this clone. The chain is built from TRBV6-1 and TRBJ2-1; 7 positions match TRBD1. CDR3 length: 14 amino acids. Unmatched junction bases numbered 3, after V lost 4 bases and J lost 3 bases. Germline CDR1 reads MNHNS; CDR2 reads SASEGT. CDR3 sequence (DNA): TGTGCCAGCAGTGCGGGACAGAGCTACAATGAGCAGTTCTTC. Translated, it gives CASSAGQSYNEQFF.

The J gene is TRBJ2-3, the V gene TRBV10-3, with 8 bases matching TRBD2. The CDR3 covers 17 residues. CDR1 and CDR2 from the germline V gene are ENHRY and SYGVKD. V lost 2 bases to trimming and J lost 0 bases; unmatched junction nucleotides: 7. CDR3 bases: TGTGCCATCAGTGAGCGGGAGGGCTACCTTAGCACAGATACGCAGTATTTT. It codes for CAISEREGYLSTDTQYF.

The chain combines TRBV6-1 with TRBJ2-7; unclear D gene. This CDR3 region has 14 residues. V lost 4 bases and J 0 bases, leaving 10 bases between the germline ends. The germline V gene encodes CDR1 MNHNS and CDR2 SASEGT. This CDR3 is CASSVGPRSYEQYF. CDR3 coding DNA: TGTGCCAGCAGTGTTGGCCCCCGCTCCTACGAGCAGTACTTC.

This chain uses TRBV2 with TRBJ2-5; possible D gene TRBD1, 5 bases. This CDR3 has 13 amino acids. Trimming removed 10 bases from V and 0 bases from J, with 12 bases in between. Germline V CDR1 and CDR2: SNHLY, FYNNEI. CDR3 coding DNA: TGTGCCAAGGGCCCACAGGACCAAGAGACCCAGTACTTC. It yields the protein CAKGPQDQETQYF.

The chain joins TRBV27 to TRBJ2-3; TRBD2 agrees at 7 bases. J was trimmed by 1 base and V by 6 bases; bases with no gene match: 10. The CDR3 sequence is 16 residues long. The germline V gene has CDR1 MNHEY and CDR2 SMNVEV (reference sequence). The chain's CDR3 is CASRGKVAGGTDTQYF. In nucleotides, the CDR3 is TGTGCCAGCAGGGGTAAAGTAGCGGGCGGCACAGATACGCAGTATTTT.

This clone showed up just once. This sequence joins TRBV25-1 and TRBJ2-7, with D perhaps matching TRBD1 (5 bases). CDR1 is MGHDK, CDR2 SYGVNS, per germline. Trimming took 2 bases from V and 3 from J, leaving 11 bases between them. The CDR3 is 14 residues long. CDR3 in amino acids: CASSERGDIYEQYF. The CDR3 DNA sequence: TGTGCCAGCAGTGAAAGGGGTGATATCTACGAGCAGTACTTC.

The chain links TRBV13 to TRBJ2-7; the match to TRBD1 covers 11 bases. Germline V CDR1 and CDR2: PRHDT, FYEKMQ (reference sequence). With 1 base clipped from V and 6 bases from J, the junction kept 5 bases outside the gene matches. This CDR3 comprises 15 residues. CDR3 sequence (DNA): TGTGCCAGCAGCTTAGTCGGGACAGGGGGTTCCGAGCAGTACTTC. Amino acid sequence: CASSLVGTGGSEQYF.

The sample holds a few counts of this clone. J is TRBJ2-3 and V is TRBV19; 7 nucleotides align to TRBD2. Trimming took 0 bases from V and 3 from J; bases not matched to a gene: 6. CDR1 is LNHDA, CDR2 SQIVND, per germline (reference sequence). The CDR3 totals 16 residues. The CDR3 DNA follows: TGTGCCAGTAGTATAGATCAGAGCGGGACTACAGATACGCAGTATTTT. Amino acid sequence: CASSIDQSGTTDTQYF.